The clone carrying this T cell receptor (beta chain) was detected ten times or more. Its antigen is currently unknown. TCRdb called the reads again in MiXCR, with one record for every CDR3 protein. The data show 750,000 to 950,000 distinct CDR3 sequences, with around 29% seen just once and around 13% held by the top ten. The data were taken from a study of T cell repertoires in cytomegalovirus infection. Study background: Both a matching HLA type and CMV infection were indicated by public TCR beta signatures.

Germline V gene lookup returns CDR1 SGHTA and CDR2 FQGNSA. The CDR3 has 13 amino acids. Trimming removed 6 bases from V and 10 bases from J, with 16 bases in between. The study, taken as a whole, reports: Summed frequency of shared TCR beta families picked out CMV carriers who also had the relevant HLA.

The origin of this receptor is a human donor in good health (CMV status not recorded). Some clones in this sample may be carry-over from other donors' samples. The source material was cultured CD8+ T cells from PBMCs, sampled from culture after CMV antigen stimulation. The V call is TRBV7-2, the J call TRBJ2-1; tentatively, D is TRBD2 (5 bases). The CDR3, as DNA: TGTGCCAGCAGTATACTAGTTCCCACCGAGCAGTTCTTC. Translation: CASSILVPTEQFF. Complete variable domain (other parts from reference TRBV7-2 and TRBJ2-1): GAGVSQSPSNKVTEKGKDVELRCDPISGHTALYWYRQSLGQGLEFLIYFQGNSAPDKSGLPSDRFSAERTGGSVSTLTIQRTQQEDSAVYLCASSILVPTEQFFGPGTRLTVL.